The sequence of this T cell receptor beta chain was determined in a study of T-cell memory formation after mild COVID-19. Overall study: Most TCR clusters belonged to a single donor. Broader study findings: Among clones contracting day 15 to 85, CD4/CD8 was balanced, whereas later expanders leaned CD4+. Cross-reactive memory seemingly joined, as some responding clones were found in pre-infection memory. The CD4+ clones that contracted clustered mainly within CM and EM, and the CD8+ clones concentrated in EMRA.

This clonotype was picked up many times. Its antigen remains unknown. TCRdb independently ran MiXCR on the 5' RACE reads; one entry per CDR3 protein. The table lists roughly 400,000 distinct CDR3 sequences, 20% to 25% of them singletons. The CDR3 covers 15 residues. V lost 5 bases and J lost 5, with 15 bases in between. Germline CDR1 reads SGHTA; CDR2 reads FQGNSA. The chain joins TRBV7-2 to TRBJ2-2; tentatively, D is TRBD1 (7 bases). The clonotype was recovered from an adult woman who had mild COVID-19 (a few samples of this study predate the infection). Cell type and time point are not known. What was sequenced was PBMCs or a T cell subset sorted from them (not recorded which). The CDR3 sequence is CASSPWPGGTGELFF. CDR3 nucleotides: TGTGCCAGCAGCCCCTGGCCAGGGGGGACCGGGGAGCTGTTTTTT.